The 2 T cell receptor beta chains below come from one sample, sequenced in a study of neurological immune-mediated disorders. TCRdb re-derived calls from the 5' RACE reads in MiXCR, one entry per CDR3 protein. Of 30,000 to 40,000 distinct CDR3 sequences in the sample, 3% to 4% were seen once. The sample taken for sequencing was PBMCs. The receptors originated from a man aged 30 to 45 with multiple sclerosis.

This clonotype was counted at least ten times. The chain is built from TRBV20-1 and TRBJ2-2, with 8 bases fitting TRBD2. CDR1 is DFQATT and CDR2 is SNEGSKA in the germline V gene (reference sequence). J gave up 8 bases and V 6 bases, and 11 bases lay outside the gene matches. The CDR3 is 14 amino acids. The CDR3 region is CSAQSRGGSGELFF. CDR3 coding DNA: TGCAGTGCCCAGTCCCGGGGGGGGTCAGGGGAGCTGTTTTTT.

This clonotype has at least ten counts. J is TRBJ2-4 and V is TRBV7-8; no definite D call. Per germline, CDR1 SGHVS and CDR2 FQNEAQ. CDR3 length equals 15 residues. Trimming left V 1 base short and J 6 bases short, with 13 bases between. CDR3 sequence reads: CASSLGAVDRNIQYF. The CDR3 DNA sequence: TGTGCCAGCAGCTTAGGGGCAGTAGATAGAAACATTCAGTACTTC. The full variable domain, its missing parts supplied by reference TRBV7-8 and TRBJ2-4, is GAGVSQSPRYKVAKRGQDVALRCDPISGHVSLFWYQQALGQGPEFLTYFQNEAQLDKSGLPSDRFFAERPEGSVSTLKIQRTQQEDSAVYLCASSLGAVDRNIQYFGAGTRLSVL.